This T cell receptor beta chain was found in a study of identical twins. This clonotype showed up just a few times. The CDR3 consists of 16 residues. Per the germline V gene, CDR1 is DFQATT and CDR2 is SNEGSKA (reference sequence). V lost 5 bases to trimming and J lost 1 base, with 18 bases between them. One entry per CDR3 protein results from TCRdb running MiXCR on the 5' RACE reads. The table lists some 320,000 distinct CDR3 sequences, 12% of them singletons. These data were also reused for a study on yellow fever vaccine responses in identical twins.

The TCR originated in a woman aged 18 to 35 in good health. What was sequenced was CD8+ T cells sorted from blood. V gene TRBV20-1 combines with J gene TRBJ1-5; D is unclear. The CDR3: CSAGVPGRPSNQPQHF. In DNA, the CDR3 is TGCAGTGCTGGAGTCCCTGGCAGGCCCAGCAATCAGCCCCAGCATTTT.